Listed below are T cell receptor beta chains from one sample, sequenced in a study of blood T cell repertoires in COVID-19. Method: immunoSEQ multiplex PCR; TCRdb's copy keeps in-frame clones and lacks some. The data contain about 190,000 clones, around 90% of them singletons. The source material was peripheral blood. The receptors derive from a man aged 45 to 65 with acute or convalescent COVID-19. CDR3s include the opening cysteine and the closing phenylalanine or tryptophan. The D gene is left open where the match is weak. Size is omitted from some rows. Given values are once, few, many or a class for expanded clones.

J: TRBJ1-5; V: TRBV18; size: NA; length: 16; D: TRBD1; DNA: TGTGCCAGCTCAGCAGACAGGGGACGCTTTAATCAGCCCCAGCATTTT; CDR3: CASSADRGRFNQPQHF
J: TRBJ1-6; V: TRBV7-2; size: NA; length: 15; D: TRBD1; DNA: TGTGCCAGCAGCTTAGCATCCAGGGGGTATTCACCCCTCCACTTT; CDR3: CASSLASRGYSPLHF
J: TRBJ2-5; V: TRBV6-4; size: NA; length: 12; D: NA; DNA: TGTGCCAGCAGTGACCCTCCCGGAGAGGAGTACTTC; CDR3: CASSDPPGEEYF
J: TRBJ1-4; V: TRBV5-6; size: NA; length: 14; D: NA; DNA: TGTGCCAGCAGCTTGGCGGGGTTTAATGAAAAACTGTTTTTT; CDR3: CASSLAGFNEKLFF
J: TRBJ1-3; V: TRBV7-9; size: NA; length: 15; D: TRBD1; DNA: TGTGCCAGCAGCCCACAGGGGAAGTCTGGAAACACCATATATTTT; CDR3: CASSPQGKSGNTIYF
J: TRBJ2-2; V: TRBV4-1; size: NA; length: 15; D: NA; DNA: TGCGCCAGCAGCCAGGGACACTCGAACACCGGGGAGCTGTTTTTT; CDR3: CASSQGHSNTGELFF
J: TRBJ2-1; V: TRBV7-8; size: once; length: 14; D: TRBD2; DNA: TGTGCCAGCAGCTCGAGAGCGGGAGGGGATGAGCAGTTCTTC; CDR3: CASSSRAGGDEQFF
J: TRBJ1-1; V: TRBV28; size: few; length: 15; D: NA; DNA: TGTGCCAGCACCCCCCAGAAAGGGGGGAACACTGAAGCTTTCTTT; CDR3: CASTPQKGGNTEAFF
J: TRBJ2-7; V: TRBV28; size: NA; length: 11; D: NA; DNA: TGTGCCAGCAGTTCCCCTTCGGTGCAGTACTTC; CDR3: CASSSPSVQYF
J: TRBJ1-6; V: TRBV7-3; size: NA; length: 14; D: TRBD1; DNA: TGTGCCAGCAGCCTAGGGACAGACTATTCACCCCTCCACTTT; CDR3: CASSLGTDYSPLHF
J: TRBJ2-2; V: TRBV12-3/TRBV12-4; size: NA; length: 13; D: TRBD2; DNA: TGTGCCAGCAGTGGTAGCGGGGCCGGGGAGCTGTTTTTT; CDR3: CASSGSGAGELFF
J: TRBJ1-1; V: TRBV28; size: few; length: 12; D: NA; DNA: TGTGCCAGCGGGGGGGGCCGACCTGAAGCTTTCTTT; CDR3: CASGGGRPEAFF
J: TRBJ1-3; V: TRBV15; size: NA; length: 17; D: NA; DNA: TGTGCCACCAGCAGACCTACCGCCGGGATCAGTGGAAACACCATATATTTT; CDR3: CATSRPTAGISGNTIYF
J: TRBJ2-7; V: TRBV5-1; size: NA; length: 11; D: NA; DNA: TGCGCCAGCAGCAATTCATACGAGCAGTACTTC; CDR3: CASSNSYEQYF
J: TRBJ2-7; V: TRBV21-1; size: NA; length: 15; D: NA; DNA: TGTGCCAGCAGCAAAGGCTGTCTAGAGGTCTACGAGCAGTACTTC; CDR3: CASSKGCLEVYEQYF
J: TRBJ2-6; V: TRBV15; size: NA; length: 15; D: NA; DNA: TGTGCCACCAGCGTAGGGGTTTTTGGGGCCAACGTCCTGACTTTC; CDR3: CATSVGVFGANVLTF
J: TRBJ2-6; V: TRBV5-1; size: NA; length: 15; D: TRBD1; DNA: TGCGCCAGCAGCTTACAGGGGTCTGGGGCCAACGTCCTGACTTTC; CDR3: CASSLQGSGANVLTF
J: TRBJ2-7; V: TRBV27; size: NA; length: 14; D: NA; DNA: TGTGCCAGCAGTTTAAGTGCGGGCAGCTACGAGCAGTACTTC; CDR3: CASSLSAGSYEQYF
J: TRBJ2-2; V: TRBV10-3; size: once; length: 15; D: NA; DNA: TGTGCCATCAGTGACCCCCTCGCGTCTACCGGGGAGCTGTTTTTT; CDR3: CAISDPLASTGELFF
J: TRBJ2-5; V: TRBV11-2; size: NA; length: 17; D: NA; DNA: TGTGCCAGCAGCTTAAGTGCCCCCAACAGGCCGCGAGAGACCCAGTACTTC; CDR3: CASSLSAPNRPRETQYF
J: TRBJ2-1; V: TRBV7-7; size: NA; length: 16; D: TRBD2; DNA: TGTGCCAGCAGCTTAGATGGGACTAGGGCCGGGAATGAGCAGTTCTTC; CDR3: CASSLDGTRAGNEQFF
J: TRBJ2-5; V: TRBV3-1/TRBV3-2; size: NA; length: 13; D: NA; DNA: TGTGCCAGCAGCCAAAGGAGTCCGGAGACCCAGTACTTC; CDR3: CASSQRSPETQYF
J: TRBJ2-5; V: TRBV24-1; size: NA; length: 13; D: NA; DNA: TGTGCCACCAACCAGGGCGGCCAAGAGACCCAGTACTTC; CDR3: CATNQGGQETQYF
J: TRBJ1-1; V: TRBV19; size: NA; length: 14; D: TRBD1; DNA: TGTGCCAGTACCCCTACAGGGGGAGGATTTGAAGCTTTCTTT; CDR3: CASTPTGGGFEAFF
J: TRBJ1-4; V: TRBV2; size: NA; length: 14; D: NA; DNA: TGTGCCAGCGGCAACATGGGGGGTAATGAAAAACTGTTTTTT; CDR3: CASGNMGGNEKLFF
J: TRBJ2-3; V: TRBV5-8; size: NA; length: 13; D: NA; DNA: TGTGCCAGCTCCTCAGGGGGCACAGATACGCAGTATTTT; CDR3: CASSSGGTDTQYF
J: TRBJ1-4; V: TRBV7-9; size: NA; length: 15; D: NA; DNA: TGTGCCAGCAGCTTTTCTGCAGTCTTAAATGAAAAACTGTTTTTT; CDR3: CASSFSAVLNEKLFF
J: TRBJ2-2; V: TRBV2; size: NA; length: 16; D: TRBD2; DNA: TGTGCCAGCTCGGGACTAGCGGGAGCGTGGACCGGGGAGCTGTTTTTT; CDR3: CASSGLAGAWTGELFF
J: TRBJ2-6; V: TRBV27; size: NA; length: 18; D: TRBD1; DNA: TGTGCCAGCAGTCCCTCGGACAGGCGGACCTCTGGGGCCAACGTCCTGACTTTC; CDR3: CASSPSDRRTSGANVLTF